Listed below are T cell receptor beta chains from one sample, sequenced in a study of T cells in tumors after PD-1 blockade. Sequencing was performed with immunoSEQ multiplex PCR; in TCRdb, only in-frame clones are kept and a portion is missing. The sample contains approximately 19,000 clones, approximately 81% of which appear only once. The specimen was PBMCs, collected after anti-PD-1 therapy. The receptors derive from a human donor with advanced basal cell or squamous cell carcinoma (not recorded which). Both conserved end residues are part of each CDR3. A D gene is named only where the DNA matches it firmly. The listing skips clone size in some rows; elsewhere it reads once, few, many or a size class.

CDR3,DNA,J,size,D,V,length
CASSPEVAGGELFF,TGTGCCAGCAGCCCGGAGGTAGCGGGCGGGGAGCTGTTTTTT,TRBJ2-2,-,TRBD2,TRBV6-5,14
CASSLRRGRQGAFF,TGCGCCAGCAGCTTGAGGAGGGGTCGGCAGGGAGCTTTCTTT,TRBJ1-1,-,-,TRBV5-1,14
CASSPRQGGHNEQFF,TGTGCCAGCAGCCCGAGACAGGGGGGCCACAATGAGCAGTTCTTC,TRBJ2-1,-,TRBD1,TRBV7-2,15
CATSRELGGHEQYF,TGTGCCACCAGCAGAGAACTAGGCGGGCACGAGCAGTACTTC,TRBJ2-7,large,-,TRBV15,14
CATSDLNEQFF,TGTGCCACCAGTGATTTGAATGAGCAGTTCTTC,TRBJ2-1,once,-,TRBV24-1,11
CASSRGTGLYEQYF,TGTGCCAGCAGCCGCGGGACAGGACTATACGAGCAGTACTTC,TRBJ2-7,-,TRBD1,TRBV27,14
CASSPSTGKSPLHF,TGTGCCAGCAGCCCGTCGACAGGGAAATCACCCCTCCACTTT,TRBJ1-6,medium-sized,TRBD1,TRBV6-5,14
CAISDAVSSYEQYF,TGTGCCATCAGTGACGCGGTGAGCTCCTACGAGCAGTACTTC,TRBJ2-7,-,-,TRBV10-3,14
CATSLTGGGSGNTIYF,TGTGCCACCTCCCTGACGGGGGGGGGCTCTGGAAACACCATATATTTT,TRBJ1-3,-,-,TRBV25-1,16
CASSGQTGGTREKLFF,TGTGCCAGCAGCGGACAAACAGGGGGCACACGGGAAAAACTGTTTTTT,TRBJ1-4,-,TRBD1,TRBV6-6,16
CASSPNIGQRYGYTF,TGTGCCAGCAGTCCAAACATAGGGCAGAGGTATGGCTACACCTTC,TRBJ1-2,-,-,TRBV28,15
CASSSRANQPQHF,TGTGCCAGCAGCTCTCGGGCCAATCAGCCCCAGCATTTT,TRBJ1-5,-,-,TRBV5-6,13
CASSLGPGAQYEQYF,TGTGCCAGCAGCTTAGGCCCGGGGGCGCAATACGAGCAGTACTTC,TRBJ2-7,-,-,TRBV7-2,15
CASSLMTDSYEQYF,TGTGCCAGTAGTCTAATGACGGACAGTTACGAGCAGTACTTC,TRBJ2-7,-,-,TRBV19,14
CASSPQVNSYNEQFF,TGTGCCAGCAGCCCACAGGTGAACTCCTACAATGAGCAGTTCTTC,TRBJ2-1,-,-,TRBV7-2,15
CSASSSETEAFF,TGCAGTGCTAGTTCCTCGGAGACTGAAGCTTTCTTT,TRBJ1-1,-,-,TRBV20-1,12
CASSHRGSTDTQYF,TGTGCCAGCAGCCACAGGGGTAGCACAGATACGCAGTATTTT,TRBJ2-3,-,TRBD1,TRBV13,14
CASRTGTSGNYEQYF,TGTGCCAGTAGGACCGGGACTAGCGGAAACTACGAGCAGTACTTC,TRBJ2-7,-,TRBD2,TRBV19,15
CASSLSLGRRTDTQYF,TGTGCCAGCAGTTTATCCCTAGGGCGGCGCACAGATACGCAGTATTTT,TRBJ2-3,few,-,TRBV27,16
CASSFYGDSYEQYF,TGTGCCAGCAGCTTCTACGGGGATTCCTACGAGCAGTACTTC,TRBJ2-7,-,-,TRBV7-9,14
CASSLLAQGSYEQYF,TGTGCCAGCAGCTTACTGGCCCAGGGCTCCTACGAGCAGTACTTC,TRBJ2-7,-,-,TRBV5-8,15
CASSIRPDNEQFF,TGTGCCAGTAGTATTCGCCCTGACAATGAGCAGTTCTTC,TRBJ2-1,-,-,TRBV19,13
CAISEQTGLNSPLHF,TGTGCCATCAGTGAACAGACAGGGCTCAATTCACCCCTCCACTTT,TRBJ1-6,-,TRBD1,TRBV10-3,15
CASRKPPDRGRDEQFF,TGTGCCAGCAGAAAACCTCCCGACAGGGGAAGGGATGAGCAGTTCTTC,TRBJ2-1,-,TRBD1,TRBV6-6,16
CASRSGTARTGELFF,TGTGCCAGCAGATCCGGGACAGCTCGCACCGGGGAGCTGTTTTTT,TRBJ2-2,-,TRBD1,TRBV5-6,15
CASHPSGLPSAGELFF,TGTGCCAGCCATCCTAGCGGGTTGCCCTCCGCCGGGGAGCTGTTTTTT,TRBJ2-2,-,TRBD2,TRBV18,16
CASSPTGGSYNEQFF,TGTGCCAGCAGCCCGACGGGAGGATCCTACAATGAGCAGTTCTTC,TRBJ2-1,-,TRBD2,TRBV5-4,15
CASSLRTGDTEAFF,TGTGCCAGCAGCCTTAGGACAGGGGACACTGAAGCTTTCTTT,TRBJ1-1,-,TRBD1,TRBV3-1/TRBV3-2,14
CASSSGTGVYGYTF,TGTGCCAGCAGTTCGGGCACGGGGGTCTATGGCTACACCTTC,TRBJ1-2,-,-,TRBV28,14
CASSPATQETQYF,TGTGCCAGCAGTCCGGCGACCCAAGAGACCCAGTACTTC,TRBJ2-5,few,-,TRBV6-5,13
CASSDGAGSQHF,TGTGCCAGCAGTGACGGGGCTGGGTCCCAGCATTTT,TRBJ1-5,-,-,TRBV2,12
CVSSWSDWDTSSPLHF,TGTGTCAGCAGCTGGTCTGATTGGGACACATCCTCACCCCTCCACTTT,TRBJ1-6,-,-,TRBV14,16
CASSLRGAYEQYF,TGCGCCAGCAGCTTGAGGGGGGCGTACGAGCAGTACTTC,TRBJ2-7,once,-,TRBV5-1,13
CASSQAEVGTDTQYF,TGCGCCAGCAGCCAAGCAGAGGTGGGCACAGATACGCAGTATTTT,TRBJ2-3,-,-,TRBV4-1,15
CSARGGSNQPQHF,TGCAGCGCCCGGGGGGGTAGCAATCAGCCCCAGCATTTT,TRBJ1-5,-,-,TRBV29-1,13
CASSEYGYEQFF,TGTGCCAGCAGTGAATACGGGTATGAGCAGTTCTTC,TRBJ2-1,-,-,TRBV6-1,12
CASSPPRQGNEQYF,TGTGCCAGCAGCCCCCCCCGGCAGGGGAACGAGCAGTACTTC,TRBJ2-7,-,-,TRBV7-6,14
CSAGLNIQYF,TGCAGTGCAGGGTTAAACATTCAGTACTTC,TRBJ2-4,-,-,TRBV20-1,10
CASSLEGGLGGYTF,TGTGCCAGCAGCTTAGAAGGGGGATTAGGTGGCTACACCTTC,TRBJ1-2,-,-,TRBV7-9,14
CASSPLGVDTQYF,TGTGCCAGCTCACCTTTAGGGGTAGATACGCAGTATTTT,TRBJ2-3,-,-,TRBV18,13
CASSHNGNQPQHF,TGTGCCAGCAGCCACAACGGAAATCAGCCCCAGCATTTT,TRBJ1-5,-,-,TRBV12-3/TRBV12-4,13